A selection of T cell receptor beta chains follows, all from one sample in a study of tumor T cells in aggressive B-cell lymphoma. TCRdb's copy holds only in-frame clones and misses some; the assay was immunoSEQ multiplex PCR. The sample lists approximately 10,000 clones, 85% occurring once. Material: tumor tissue. The source of these receptors is an adult with diffuse large B cell lymphoma. CDR3s include the opening cysteine and the closing phenylalanine or tryptophan. The order of the fields is J gene, clone size, V gene, D gene, CDR3 protein, CDR3 DNA. The D gene is left open where the match is weak. Clone size, where shown, is once, few, many, or a class for clones that have expanded.

j_call: TRBJ1-2
clone_size: NA
v_call: TRBV28
d_call: NA
cdr3_aa: CASSFGSINGYTF
cdr3_nt: TGTGCCAGCAGTTTCGGTTCGATAAATGGCTACACCTTC

j_call: TRBJ2-2
clone_size: few
v_call: TRBV5-4
d_call: TRBD2
cdr3_aa: CASTLTSGGRYTGELFF
cdr3_nt: TGTGCCAGCACCCTGACTAGCGGGGGCCGTTACACCGGGGAGCTGTTTTTT

j_call: TRBJ2-1
clone_size: NA
v_call: TRBV7-2
d_call: NA
cdr3_aa: CASSLSRRDEQFF
cdr3_nt: TGTGCCAGCAGCCTAAGTAGGAGGGATGAGCAGTTCTTC

j_call: TRBJ2-5
clone_size: NA
v_call: TRBV15
d_call: NA
cdr3_aa: CATSRASGREETQYF
cdr3_nt: TGTGCCACCAGCAGAGCCTCCGGCCGGGAAGAGACCCAGTACTTC

j_call: TRBJ2-4
clone_size: NA
v_call: TRBV19
d_call: NA
cdr3_aa: CASSIGGGNIQYF
cdr3_nt: TGTGCCAGTAGTATAGGTGGCGGAAACATTCAGTACTTC

j_call: TRBJ1-2
clone_size: NA
v_call: TRBV7-3
d_call: NA
cdr3_aa: CASSSAGPPRRGYGYTF
cdr3_nt: TGTGCCAGCAGCTCCGCGGGACCCCCAAGGCGGGGCTATGGCTACACCTTC

j_call: TRBJ1-1
clone_size: NA
v_call: TRBV28
d_call: NA
cdr3_aa: CASRGTLSREAFF
cdr3_nt: TGTGCCAGCAGAGGAACACTATCCCGTGAAGCTTTCTTT

j_call: TRBJ1-6
clone_size: NA
v_call: TRBV6-5
d_call: NA
cdr3_aa: CASSWGLVRSPLHF
cdr3_nt: TGTGCCAGCTCGTGGGGGCTGGTGCGGTCACCCCTCCACTTT

j_call: TRBJ2-1
clone_size: few
v_call: TRBV19
d_call: NA
cdr3_aa: CATRREPNYNEQFF
cdr3_nt: TGTGCCACCCGACGGGAACCAAACTACAATGAGCAGTTCTTC

j_call: TRBJ1-5
clone_size: NA
v_call: TRBV28
d_call: NA
cdr3_aa: CASSAPNQPQHF
cdr3_nt: TGTGCCAGCAGTGCGCCCAATCAGCCCCAGCATTTT

j_call: TRBJ1-1
clone_size: NA
v_call: TRBV19
d_call: NA
cdr3_aa: CASSSDPGRAFF
cdr3_nt: TGTGCCAGTAGTTCCGACCCGGGAAGAGCTTTCTTT

j_call: TRBJ2-2
clone_size: NA
v_call: TRBV30
d_call: TRBD1
cdr3_aa: CASTGDYTGELFF
cdr3_nt: TGTGCTTCCACAGGGGATTACACCGGGGAGCTGTTTTTT

j_call: TRBJ2-1
clone_size: NA
v_call: TRBV5-1
d_call: NA
cdr3_aa: CASSFRADPYNEQFF
cdr3_nt: TGCGCCAGCAGTTTTCGAGCGGACCCCTACAATGAGCAGTTCTTC

j_call: TRBJ2-1
clone_size: NA
v_call: TRBV13
d_call: NA
cdr3_aa: CASSLWDTDYNEQFF
cdr3_nt: TGTGCCAGCAGCTTATGGGACACCGACTACAATGAGCAGTTCTTC

j_call: TRBJ1-1
clone_size: NA
v_call: TRBV18
d_call: NA
cdr3_aa: CASSLDRNTEAFF
cdr3_nt: TGTGCCAGCTCACTGGACAGGAACACTGAAGCTTTCTTT

j_call: TRBJ2-2
clone_size: NA
v_call: TRBV4-3
d_call: NA
cdr3_aa: CASSRTGGTTNTGELFF
cdr3_nt: TGCGCCAGCAGCCGAACCGGGGGTACAACGAACACCGGGGAGCTGTTTTTT

j_call: TRBJ2-7
clone_size: NA
v_call: TRBV28
d_call: TRBD1
cdr3_aa: CASSRRQGIGEQYF
cdr3_nt: TGTGCCAGTAGTCGTCGACAGGGGATAGGAGAGCAGTACTTC

j_call: TRBJ2-7
clone_size: NA
v_call: TRBV30
d_call: NA
cdr3_aa: CAWSEHGEQYF
cdr3_nt: TGTGCCTGGAGTGAACACGGGGAGCAGTACTTC

j_call: TRBJ2-1
clone_size: NA
v_call: TRBV7-6
d_call: TRBD2
cdr3_aa: CASSFGLAENEQFF
cdr3_nt: TGTGCCAGCAGCTTCGGACTAGCGGAGAATGAGCAGTTCTTC

j_call: TRBJ1-1
clone_size: NA
v_call: TRBV28
d_call: NA
cdr3_aa: CASSVARMNTEAFF
cdr3_nt: TGTGCCAGCAGCGTAGCCCGTATGAACACTGAAGCTTTCTTT

j_call: TRBJ1-6
clone_size: NA
v_call: TRBV18
d_call: NA
cdr3_aa: CASSREGNSPLHF
cdr3_nt: TGTGCCAGCTCAAGGGAGGGGAATTCACCCCTCCACTTT

j_call: TRBJ1-2
clone_size: NA
v_call: TRBV28
d_call: TRBD1
cdr3_aa: CASSSPGLDRGTNGYTF
cdr3_nt: TGTGCCAGCAGTTCCCCTGGCCTGGACAGGGGAACGAATGGCTACACCTTC

j_call: TRBJ1-2
clone_size: few
v_call: TRBV28
d_call: TRBD1
cdr3_aa: CASSSGQGNYGYTF
cdr3_nt: TGTGCCAGCAGCTCGGGACAGGGGAACTATGGCTACACCTTC

j_call: TRBJ1-2
clone_size: few
v_call: TRBV5-4
d_call: NA
cdr3_aa: CASSLGWQANYGYTF
cdr3_nt: TGTGCCAGCAGCTTGGGTTGGCAAGCTAACTATGGCTACACCTTC

j_call: TRBJ2-3
clone_size: NA
v_call: TRBV9
d_call: TRBD2
cdr3_aa: CASSAAGTSGGAETDTQYF
cdr3_nt: TGTGCCAGCAGCGCGGCCGGGACTAGCGGGGGGGCTGAGACAGATACGCAGTATTTT

j_call: TRBJ2-3
clone_size: NA
v_call: TRBV28
d_call: TRBD2
cdr3_aa: CASSTPGGGRGDTQYF
cdr3_nt: TGTGCCAGCAGCACCCCGGGGGGGGGCCGAGGAGATACGCAGTATTTT

j_call: TRBJ1-1
clone_size: NA
v_call: TRBV19
d_call: TRBD1
cdr3_aa: CASSRTGGRNTEAFF
cdr3_nt: TGTGCCAGTAGTAGGACAGGGGGAAGGAACACTGAAGCTTTCTTT

j_call: TRBJ2-7
clone_size: NA
v_call: TRBV6-5
d_call: NA
cdr3_aa: CASSRATGGYEQYF
cdr3_nt: TGTGCCAGCAGTCGGGCGACAGGCGGCTACGAGCAGTACTTC

j_call: TRBJ1-3
clone_size: NA
v_call: TRBV10-3
d_call: TRBD1
cdr3_aa: CAIRQGLGNTIYF
cdr3_nt: TGTGCCATCAGACAGGGGTTGGGAAACACCATATATTTT

j_call: TRBJ1-1
clone_size: NA
v_call: TRBV9
d_call: NA
cdr3_aa: CASSVEGYTEAFF
cdr3_nt: TGTGCCAGCAGCGTAGAGGGGTACACTGAAGCTTTCTTT

j_call: TRBJ1-2
clone_size: NA
v_call: TRBV9
d_call: TRBD1
cdr3_aa: CASSAEGQGLYYGYTF
cdr3_nt: TGTGCCAGCAGCGCGGAGGGACAGGGCTTGTACTATGGCTACACCTTC

j_call: TRBJ1-2
clone_size: NA
v_call: TRBV9
d_call: NA
cdr3_aa: CASSVDPQSIYGYTF
cdr3_nt: TGTGCCAGCAGCGTAGATCCACAGTCGATCTATGGCTACACCTTC

j_call: TRBJ2-7
clone_size: NA
v_call: TRBV6-6
d_call: TRBD2
cdr3_aa: CASSYRRLAGGYEQYF
cdr3_nt: TGTGCCAGCAGTTACCGCAGACTAGCGGGGGGCTACGAGCAGTACTTC

j_call: TRBJ2-5
clone_size: few
v_call: TRBV28
d_call: TRBD2
cdr3_aa: CASSLLTGGTQYF
cdr3_nt: TGTGCCAGCAGTCTACTCACGGGGGGGACCCAGTACTTC

j_call: TRBJ2-7
clone_size: few
v_call: TRBV7-3
d_call: NA
cdr3_aa: CASITTSPCPYEQYF
cdr3_nt: TGTGCCAGCATCACTACCAGCCCCTGTCCCTACGAGCAGTACTTC

j_call: TRBJ2-3
clone_size: few
v_call: TRBV19
d_call: TRBD1
cdr3_aa: CASSTTGTRTDTQYF
cdr3_nt: TGTGCCAGTAGTACGACAGGGACCCGCACAGATACGCAGTATTTT

j_call: TRBJ1-1
clone_size: once
v_call: TRBV5-6
d_call: TRBD1
cdr3_aa: CASRRDSDYTEAFF
cdr3_nt: TGTGCCAGCAGGAGGGACAGCGACTACACTGAAGCTTTCTTT